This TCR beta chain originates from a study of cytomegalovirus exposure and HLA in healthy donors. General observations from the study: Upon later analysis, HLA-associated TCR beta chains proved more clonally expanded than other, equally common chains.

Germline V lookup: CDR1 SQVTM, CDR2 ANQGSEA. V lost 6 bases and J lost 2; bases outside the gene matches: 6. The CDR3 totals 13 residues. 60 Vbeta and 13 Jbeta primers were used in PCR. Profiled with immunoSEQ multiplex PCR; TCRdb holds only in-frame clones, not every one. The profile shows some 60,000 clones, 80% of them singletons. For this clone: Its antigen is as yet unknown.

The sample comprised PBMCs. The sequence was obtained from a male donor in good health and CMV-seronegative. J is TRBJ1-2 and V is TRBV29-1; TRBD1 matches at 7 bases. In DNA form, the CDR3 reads TGCAGCGTCGCTAAGACAGGGAACTATGGCTACACCTTC. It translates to CSVAKTGNYGYTF.